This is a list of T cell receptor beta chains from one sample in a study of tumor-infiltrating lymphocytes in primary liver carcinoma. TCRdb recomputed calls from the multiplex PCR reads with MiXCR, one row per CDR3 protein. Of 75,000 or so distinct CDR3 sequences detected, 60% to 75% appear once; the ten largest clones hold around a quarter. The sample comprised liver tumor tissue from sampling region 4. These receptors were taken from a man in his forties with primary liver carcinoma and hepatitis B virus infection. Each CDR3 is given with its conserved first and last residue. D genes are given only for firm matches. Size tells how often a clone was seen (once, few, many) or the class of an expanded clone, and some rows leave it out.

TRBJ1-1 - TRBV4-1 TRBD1 CASSQDLVPSDRGRLLVTEAFF TGCGCCAGCAGCCAAGATCTAGTCCCCAGCGACAGGGGCAGACTCCTGGTCACTGAAGCTTTCTTT
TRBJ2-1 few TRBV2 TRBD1 CASRDGTGANGQFF TGTGCCAGCAGGGACGGGACAGGGGCAAATGGGCAGTTCTTC
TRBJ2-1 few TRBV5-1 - CASSGGVRGEQFF TGCGCCAGCTCTGGGGGCGTAAGGGGTGAGCAGTTCTTC
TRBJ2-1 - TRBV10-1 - CASSESIYHLDGQFF TGCGCCAGCAGTGAGTCGATTTATCACCTCGATGGGCAGTTCTTC
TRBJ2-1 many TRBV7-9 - CASSKRNYHNEQFF TGTGCCAGCAGTAAACGGAACTACCACAATGAGCAGTTCTTC
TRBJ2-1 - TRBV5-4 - CVSSDRLAWYNEQFF TGTGTCAGCAGCGATCGATTAGCGTGGTACAATGAGCAGTTCTTC
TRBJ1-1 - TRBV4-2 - CVSSPGGPGTEAFF TGTGTCAGCAGTCCAGGCGGGCCGGGGACTGAAGCTTTCTTT
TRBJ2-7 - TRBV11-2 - CASSFRRDEQYF TGTGCCAGCAGCTTTCGCAGGGACGAGCAGTACTTC
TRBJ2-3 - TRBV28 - CASREIGRQPQYF TGTGCCAGCAGGGAAATCGGACGTCAGCCCCAGTATTTT
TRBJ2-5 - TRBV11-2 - CASSLVTGCSRQETQYF TGTGCCAGCAGCTTAGTTACTGGGTGCAGTCGGCAAGAGACCCAGTACTTC
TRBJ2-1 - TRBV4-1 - CASSHPSGHGALDEQFF TGCGCCAGCAGCCACCCCTCCGGCCATGGAGCCCTGGATGAGCAGTTCTTC
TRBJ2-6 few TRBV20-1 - CSAREGDGANVLTF TGCAGTGCTAGAGAAGGGGACGGGGCCAACGTCCTGACTTTC
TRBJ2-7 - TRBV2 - CVSTFGGPYEQYF TGTGTCAGCACCTTCGGGGGCCCCTACGAGCAGTACTTC
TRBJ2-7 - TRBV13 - CASNNREQYF TGTGCCAGCAACAACAGGGAGCAGTACTTC
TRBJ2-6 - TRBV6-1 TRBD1 CASRPGQGVGANVLTF TGTGCCAGCCGACCGGGACAGGGGGTTGGGGCCAACGTCCTGACTTTC
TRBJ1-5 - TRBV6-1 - CASSEWGLSNQPQHF TGTGCCAGCAGTGAATGGGGTCTTAGCAATCAGCCCCAGCATTTT
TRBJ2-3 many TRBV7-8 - CASSLIGGSTDTQYF TGTGCCAGCAGCTTAATTGGCGGGAGCACAGATACGCAGTATTTT
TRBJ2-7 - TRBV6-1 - CAGSERGQAYEQNF TGTGCCGGCAGTGAAAGGGGACAAGCCTACGAGCAGAACTTC
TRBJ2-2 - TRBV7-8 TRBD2 CASSDGLAGTVELFF TGTGCCAGCAGCGACGGACTAGCGGGTACCGTGGAGCTCTTTTTT
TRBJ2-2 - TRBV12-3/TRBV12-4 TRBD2 CASRPPRIPVTSGRRNTGELFF TGTGCCAGCAGGCCCCCCCGGATCCCCGTGACTAGCGGGAGAAGAAACACCGGGGAGCTGTTTTTT
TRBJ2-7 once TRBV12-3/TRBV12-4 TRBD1 CASGPTGEQGQYF TGTGCCAGCGGGCCCACAGGGGAGCAAGGGCAGTACTTC
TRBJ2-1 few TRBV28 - CASSPSGNEQFF TGTGCCAGCTCCCCGTCGGGGAATGAGCAGTTCTTC
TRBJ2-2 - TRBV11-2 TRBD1 CAISINRGCVAGELFF TGTGCCATCAGCATAAACAGGGGCTGCGTCGCCGGGGAGTTGTTTTTT
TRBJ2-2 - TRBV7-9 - CASSRLGGLDTGELFF TGTGCCAGCAGCCGTCTGGGGGGGCTCGACACCGGGGAGCTGTTTTTT
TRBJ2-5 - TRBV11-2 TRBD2 CASVGGDQETQYF TGCGCCAGCGTGGGGGGGGACCAAGAGACCCAATACTTC
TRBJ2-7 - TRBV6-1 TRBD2 CASIFQTSGALGSYEQYF TGTGCCAGTATCTTCCAGACTAGCGGGGCCCTGGGCTCCTACGAGCAGTACTTC
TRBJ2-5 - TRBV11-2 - CASSLVSGESETQYF TGTGCCAGCAGCCTAGTCTCCGGGGAAAGTGAGACCCAGTACTTC
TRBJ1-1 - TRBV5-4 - CASSPYPGTQNTEAFF TGTGCCAGTAGCCCATACCCGGGGACACAGAACACTGAAGCTTTCTTT
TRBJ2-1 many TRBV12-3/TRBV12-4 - CASSRTRDNEQFF TGTGCCAGCAGCCGGACAAGGGACAATGAGCAGTTCTTC
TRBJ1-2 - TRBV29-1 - CSAEAIGVGYGYTF TGCAGCGCTGAAGCGATTGGGGTGGGCTATGGCTACACCTTC
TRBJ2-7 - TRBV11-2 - CVSNLSVGISYEQYF TGTGTCAGCAACTTATCTGTGGGAATATCCTACGAGCAGTACTTC